The clone carrying this T cell receptor (beta chain) was observed at least ten times. A sample-barcoded 5' primer and a J-beta primer mix were used in a second PCR of roughly 7 to 12 cycles. TCRdb re-derived calls from the 5' RACE reads in MiXCR, one entry per CDR3 protein. The sample includes fewer than 750,000 distinct CDR3 sequences, under 55% seen only once; the top ten take approximately 25%. The CDR3 contains 16 residues. Trimming cost V 5 bases and J 7 bases; bases outside gene matches: 11. Germline V CDR1 and CDR2: MNHEY, SVGAGI. This record comes from a study of blood T cells in healthy people across ages.

This chain links TRBV6-5 with TRBJ2-1, with TRBD2 matching 10 bases. The sample comprised blood. This receptor was obtained from an elderly man in good health. CDR3 sequence reads: CASSPITSGTRNEQFF. The CDR3 DNA reads as TGTGCCAGCAGTCCCATAACTAGCGGGACGCGTAATGAGCAGTTCTTC.